This T cell receptor beta chain was observed in a study of T cell repertoires in cytomegalovirus infection. Overall study: Indications came from public TCR beta signatures; they pointed to CMV infection and to a matching HLA type. Study-level findings and limits: HLA-C-restricted CMV clonotypes gave the most frequent clonotype in two of eight donors. Adding up the frequency of public TCR beta families identified people who carried CMV plus the relevant HLA.

V dropped 4 bases and J dropped 7 bases, with 20 bases sitting between them. Germline V gene data show CDR1 as SGHTA and CDR2 as FQGNSA. This CDR3 comprises 17 residues. TCRdb analysed the reads with MiXCR anew, one entry per CDR3 protein. The data contain under 250,000 distinct CDR3 sequences, around 6.4% of them singletons. This clonotype has at least ten counts. Its antigen remains unidentified. Sequencing was carried out using PBMCs. This chain links TRBV7-2 with TRBJ1-6, with D perhaps matching TRBD1 (6 bases). The clonotype was recovered from a human donor in good health (CMV status not recorded). Some clones in this sample may be carry-over from other donors' samples. CDR3: CASSSPGTLVLNSPLHF. Here the CDR3 DNA reads TGTGCCAGCAGCTCCCCCGGGACACTTGTTTTGAATTCACCCCTCCACTTT.